The 27 T cell receptor beta chains below come from one sample, sequenced in a study of OX40 agonist ivuxolimab in advanced cancers. Generated by immunoSEQ multiplex PCR, the TCRdb table keeps only in-frame clones and is missing some. Altogether roughly 58,000 clones are present, approximately 86% being singletons, with the ten largest covering more than 2.5%. The sequencing here drew on CD4+ or CD8+ T cells sorted from blood, taken in a trial of the OX40 agonist ivuxolimab. These receptors were collected from an adult with an advanced solid tumor such as melanoma, head and neck, liver or kidney cancer.

The J gene is TRBJ1-1, the V gene TRBV6-5, with D unclear. Germline loops: CDR1 MNHEY, CDR2 SVGAGI. This CDR3 is 13 amino acids long. V lost 2 bases and J lost 4, with 8 bases in between. CDR3 sequence (DNA): TGTGCCAGCAGTTACCGTTCCGGCACTGAAGCTTTCTTT. This codes for CASSYRSGTEAFF.

The chain links TRBV4-3 to TRBJ2-3; 11 nucleotides align to TRBD2. Unmatched junction bases numbered 6, after V lost 1 base and J lost 6 bases. Per germline, CDR1 LGHNA and CDR2 YSLEER. CDR3 size: 16 residues. CDR3 amino acids: CASSQVLAGGHDTQYF. DNA of the CDR3: TGCGCCAGCAGCCAAGTGTTAGCGGGGGGGCATGATACGCAGTATTTT.

The chain couples TRBV11-2 to TRBJ2-7; maybe TRBD2 (5 bases). Trimming stripped 6 bases from V and 7 bases from J, with 19 bases between. The germline gives CDR1 SGHAT, CDR2 FQNNGV. The CDR3 is 14 residues long. The CDR3 is CASRFLDSPGEQYF. The DNA of the CDR3 is TGTGCCAGCAGGTTCTTGGATAGTCCGGGGGAGCAGTACTTC.

The V gene is TRBV10-3, the J gene TRBJ1-1; 8 bases fit TRBD1. Germline CDR1 ENHRY, CDR2 SYGVKD. This CDR3 has 15 amino acids. V shed 5 bases, J shed 2 bases, and the junction held 7 bases outside the gene matches. CDR3 region: CAISPRDRLNTEAFF. CDR3 DNA sequence: TGTGCCATCAGTCCCCGGGACAGGCTTAACACTGAAGCTTTCTTT.

This clone was counted only a few times. The J gene is TRBJ2-5, the V gene TRBV4-2; 10 bases are a match to TRBD2. V was pared by 1 base and J by 4 bases, with 9 bases of the junction left unmatched. Germline CDR1 and CDR2: LGHNA and YNFKEQ. The CDR3 totals 17 residues. CDR3 in amino acids: CASSQGSGRAGRETQYF. CDR3 coding DNA: TGTGCCAGCAGCCAAGGGAGCGGGAGGGCCGGGCGAGAGACCCAGTACTTC.

The V call is TRBV11-2, the J call TRBJ2-5, with a tentative D call TRBD2 (6 bases). The CDR3 sequence is 13 residues long. In germline, CDR1 is SGHAT, CDR2 FQNNGV. Trimming left V 7 bases short and J 6 bases short, with 15 bases between. In DNA form, the CDR3 reads TGTGCCAGCAAGATTGGAGGGAGTCAGACCCAGTACTTC. Translated: CASKIGGSQTQYF.

CDR3 region: CASSQETGMGYGYTF. CDR3 sequence (DNA): TGCGCCAGCAGCCAAGAGACAGGGATGGGCTATGGCTACACCTTC. This chain uses TRBV4-3 with TRBJ1-2; 7 positions match TRBD1. The CDR3 sequence is 15 residues long. Germline lookup yields CDR1 LGHNA and CDR2 YSLEER. The junction had 5 bases not matched to a gene; V was cut back by 0 bases and J by 4 bases.

The chain employs TRBV6-5 and TRBJ2-5; D ambiguous. The CDR3 totals 13 residues. Germline assignment: CDR1 MNHEY and CDR2 SVGAGI. Trimming cost V 2 bases and J 7 bases, with 11 bases left between them. The CDR3 DNA is TGTGCCAGCAGTTACACCGGCAAAGGGACCCAGTACTTC. It codes for CASSYTGKGTQYF.

The V gene is TRBV13, the J gene TRBJ1-2; tentatively, D is TRBD1 (5 bases). Germline assignment: CDR1 PRHDT and CDR2 FYEKMQ (reference sequence). There are 14 residues in the CDR3. Trimming left V 5 bases short and J 5 bases short, with 15 bases between. The CDR3 DNA reads as TGTGCCAGCAGCCACTCGGGGGGGAGTTATGGCTACACCTTC. It encodes CASSHSGGSYGYTF.

CDR3 sequence (DNA): TGTGCCAGTAGTCTGGCACAAAGGGAGACCCAGTACTTC. This codes for CASSLAQRETQYF. The chain employs TRBV19 and TRBJ2-5; unclear D gene. The germline gives CDR1 LNHDA, CDR2 SQIVND (reference sequence). The germline V and J ends were trimmed by 5 bases and 5 bases, with 12 bases remaining between them. This CDR3 spans 13 amino acids.

This clone has more than one count but fewer than ten. V gene TRBV7-9 combines with J gene TRBJ1-2; 7 nucleotides line up with TRBD1. The V gene end was trimmed by 3 bases and the J gene end by 3 bases; junction bases not matched to a gene: 4. The germline V gene encodes CDR1 SEHNR and CDR2 FQNEAQ (reference sequence). The length of the CDR3 is 14 residues. CDR3 amino acids: CASSLQGDDYGYTF. The CDR3 DNA reads TGTGCCAGCAGCTTGCAGGGGGATGACTATGGCTACACCTTC.

CDR3 bases: TGTGCCAGCAGCTCACTTGTAGGGGGAAACACCATATATTTT. The encoded protein is CASSSLVGGNTIYF. The V call is TRBV11-3, the J call TRBJ1-3; no clear D. The CDR3 is 14 residues long. Germline CDR1 and CDR2: SGHNT and YENEEA. Trimming stripped 4 bases from V and 4 bases from J, with 11 bases between.

The chain links TRBV18 to TRBJ1-1; tentatively, D is TRBD1 (5 bases). Germline CDR1 reads KGHSH; CDR2 reads LQKENI. Trimming took off 6 bases at V and 3 bases at J, with 14 bases between the two ends. The CDR3 consists of 14 residues. CDR3 sequence reads: CASSPTGADTEAFF. The CDR3 DNA follows: TGTGCCAGCTCTCCTACTGGGGCTGACACTGAAGCTTTCTTT.

The chain is built from TRBV18 and TRBJ2-3; 8 bases line up with TRBD1. CDR1 is KGHSH, CDR2 LQKENI, per germline. The CDR3 is 14 amino acids. V shed 3 bases, J shed 8 bases, and the junction held 7 bases outside the gene matches. This CDR3 reads CASSPDRAMGTQYF. As DNA, the CDR3 is TGTGCCAGCTCACCGGACAGGGCTATGGGTACGCAGTATTTT.

The CDR3 nucleotides read TGCGCCAGCAGCTTCGGCCCGGCAGGGGTAAATTCACCCCTCCACTTT. Translated, it gives CASSFGPAGVNSPLHF. The rearrangement joins TRBV5-1 to TRBJ1-6, with a tentative D call TRBD1 (6 bases). Per the germline V gene, CDR1 is SGHRS and CDR2 is YFSETQ. CDR3 length: 16 amino acids. V was shortened by 2 bases and J by 7 bases, with 16 bases between the two germline ends.

The gene calls are TRBV29-1 and TRBJ1-2; D is ambiguous. The CDR3 consists of 14 residues. Trimming cost V 0 bases and J 6 bases, with 14 bases left between them. Germline CDR1 reads SQVTM; CDR2 reads ANQGSEA. The CDR3 sequence is CSVEDAVVRDGYTF. As DNA, the CDR3 is TGCAGCGTTGAAGACGCGGTGGTCAGAGATGGCTACACCTTC.

The rearrangement uses TRBV5-1 and TRBJ1-4, with D unresolved. With 0 bases removed from V and 5 bases from J, the gap between germline ends came to 11 bases. Germline CDR1 and CDR2: SGHRS and YFSETQ. This CDR3 has 15 residues. DNA for the CDR3: TGCGCCAGCAGCTTGGGAGTCCGAACAAATGAAAAACTGTTTTTT. Amino acid sequence: CASSLGVRTNEKLFF. Full variable domain (remainder filled in from reference TRBV5-1 and TRBJ1-4): KAGVTQTPRYLIKTRGQQVTLSCSPISGHRSVSWYQQTPGQGLQFLFEYFSETQRNKGNFPGRFSGRQFSNSRSEMNVSTLELGDSALYLCASSLGVRTNEKLFFGSGTQLSVL.

V is TRBV19 and J is TRBJ2-1; 9 bases match TRBD2. The CDR3 runs 15 residues. V shed 3 bases, J shed 2 bases, and the junction held 2 bases outside the gene matches. Germline V gene sequence: CDR1 LNHDA, CDR2 SQIVND (reference sequence). The CDR3 loop reads CASSIQRGAYNEQFF. Written as DNA, the CDR3 is TGTGCCAGTAGTATCCAGCGGGGGGCCTACAATGAGCAGTTCTTC.

Written as DNA, the CDR3 is TGTGCCTGGAGTGTTGGGCTAGCGGGGGAGGAGACCCAGTACTTC. Its protein product is CAWSVGLAGEETQYF. The J gene is TRBJ2-5, the V gene TRBV30; 10 bases align to TRBD2. Per the germline V gene, CDR1 is GTSNPN and CDR2 is SVGIG (reference sequence). Unmatched junction bases numbered 6, after V lost 0 bases and J lost 5 bases. The CDR3 runs to 15 residues. The complete variable domain, with remaining parts taken from reference TRBV30 and TRBJ2-5, reads SQTIHQWPATLVQPVGSPLSLECTVEGTSNPNLYWYRQAAGRGLQLLFYSVGIGQISSEVPQNLSASRPQDRQFILSSKKLLLSDSGFYLCAWSVGLAGEETQYFGPGTRLLVL.

V and J are TRBV7-7 and TRBJ2-2; perhaps TRBD2 as D (5 bases). Trimming shortened V by 0 bases and J by 7 bases, and 15 bases separated the two germline ends. The CDR3 sequence is 16 residues long. From germline, CDR1 is SSHAT and CDR2 FNYEAQ (reference sequence). For the CDR3, the DNA is TGTGCCAGCAGCTTAGCCGGGGTGAAGACCGGCGGGGAGCTGTTTTTT. Protein product: CASSLAGVKTGGELFF. Full variable domain (missing parts from reference TRBV7-7 and TRBJ2-2): GAGVSQSPRYKVTKRGQDVTLRCDPISSHATLYWYQQALGQGPEFLTYFNYEAQPDKSGLPSDRFSAERPEGSISTLTIQRTEQRDSAMYRCASSLAGVKTGGELFFGEGSRLTVL.

The rearrangement joins TRBV5-1 to TRBJ2-7, with a tentative D call TRBD1 (6 bases). Germline V gives CDR1 SGHRS, CDR2 YFSETQ. V was trimmed by 6 bases and J by 1 base, leaving 14 bases between them. The CDR3 has 14 residues. CDR3 in DNA: TGCGCCAGCAAAGAGACAGGTCCTTCCTACGAGCAGTACTTC. Its translation: CASKETGPSYEQYF.

CDR3 region: CASSRLVGANVLTF. CDR3 DNA sequence: TGTGCCAGCAGTCGGCTGGTTGGGGCCAACGTCCTGACTTTC. The chain combines TRBV2 with TRBJ2-6; no reliable D call. This CDR3 comprises 14 residues. V was clipped by 5 bases and J by 3 bases, with 8 bases between them. Germline loops: CDR1 SNHLY, CDR2 FYNNEI.

The gene calls are TRBV30 and TRBJ2-2, with TRBD1 as a possible D gene (7 bases). The germline V gene encodes CDR1 GTSNPN and CDR2 SVGIG (reference sequence). The CDR3 length is 15 residues. V dropped 5 bases and J dropped 2 bases, with 15 bases sitting between them. The CDR3 loop is CAWVGGTENTGELFF. The CDR3 DNA follows: TGTGCCTGGGTTGGGGGGACAGAAAACACCGGGGAGCTGTTTTTT.

Here the CDR3 reads CASSYMGDGNTIYF. The DNA for the CDR3 is TGTGCCAGCAGTTATATGGGGGATGGAAACACCATATATTTT. The chain links TRBV6-5 to TRBJ1-3; the D gene is possibly TRBD1 (5 bases). The CDR3 runs 14 residues. Trimming shortened V by 3 bases and J by 3 bases, and 9 bases separated the two germline ends. Germline CDR1 MNHEY, CDR2 SVGAGI.

V is TRBV5-4 and J is TRBJ1-1; D uncertain. The CDR3 loop spans 14 amino acids. Germline loops: CDR1 SGHNT, CDR2 YYREEE (reference sequence). The germline V and J ends were trimmed by 0 bases and 1 base, with 7 bases remaining between them. The CDR3 sequence: CASSLEVRNTEAFF. CDR3 sequence (DNA): TGTGCCAGCAGCTTGGAAGTAAGGAACACTGAAGCTTTCTTT.

The V call is TRBV6-5, the J call TRBJ2-1; no definite D call. This CDR3 spans 16 amino acids. V lost 0 bases, J lost 0 bases, and 9 bases lay in between. Germline V CDR1 and CDR2: MNHEY, SVGAGI. CDR3: CASSYSGPSSYNEQFF. The CDR3 DNA reads TGTGCCAGCAGTTACTCGGGCCCCAGCTCCTACAATGAGCAGTTCTTC.

The chain carries TRBV27 and TRBJ2-1, with TRBD2 matching over 10 bases. J lost 0 bases, V lost 6 bases, and 14 bases had no gene match. From germline, CDR1 is MNHEY and CDR2 SMNVEV (reference sequence). CDR3 size: 19 residues. The CDR3 DNA reads TGTGCCAGCAGACAGAGGCGACTAGCGGGCCCACGCTCCTACAATGAGCAGTTCTTC. Its protein product is CASRQRRLAGPRSYNEQFF.